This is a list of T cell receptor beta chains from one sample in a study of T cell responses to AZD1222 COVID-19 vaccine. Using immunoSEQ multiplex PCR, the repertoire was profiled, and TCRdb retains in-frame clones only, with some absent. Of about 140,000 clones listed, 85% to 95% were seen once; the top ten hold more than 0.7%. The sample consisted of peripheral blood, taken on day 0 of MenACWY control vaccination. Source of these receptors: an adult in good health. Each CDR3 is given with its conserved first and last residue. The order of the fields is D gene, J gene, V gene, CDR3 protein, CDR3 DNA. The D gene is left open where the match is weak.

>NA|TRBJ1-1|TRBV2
CASSITVNTEAFF
TGTGCCAGCAGTATTACAGTGAACACTGAAGCTTTCTTT
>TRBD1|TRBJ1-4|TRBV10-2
CASSGQGANEKLFF
TGCGCCAGCAGTGGACAGGGGGCTAATGAAAAACTGTTTTTT
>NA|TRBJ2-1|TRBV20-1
CSASAGPSSYNEQFF
TGCAGTGCTAGTGCGGGGCCCAGCTCCTACAATGAGCAGTTCTTC
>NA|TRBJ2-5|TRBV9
CASSVDSRETQYF
TGTGCCAGCAGCGTAGACTCTCGGGAGACCCAGTACTTC
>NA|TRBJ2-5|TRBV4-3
CASSQDPQGQETQYF
TGCGCCAGCAGCCAAGATCCCCAGGGTCAGGAGACCCAGTACTTC
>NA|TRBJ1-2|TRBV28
CASSLKRNYGYTF
TGTGCCAGCAGTTTGAAACGAAACTATGGCTACACCTTC
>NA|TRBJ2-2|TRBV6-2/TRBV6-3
CASSRDADRELFF
TGTGCCAGCAGTCGGGACGCCGACCGGGAGCTGTTTTTT
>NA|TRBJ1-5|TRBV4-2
CASSQKRPGDFSNQPQHF
TGTGCCAGCAGCCAAAAAAGACCCGGTGACTTTAGCAATCAGCCCCAGCATTTT
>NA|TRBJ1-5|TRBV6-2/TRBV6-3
CASSFRTTSNQPQHF
TGTGCCAGCAGTTTTAGGACAACTAGCAATCAGCCCCAGCATTTT
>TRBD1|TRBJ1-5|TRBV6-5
CASSPRDRANQPQHF
TGTGCCAGCAGTCCCCGGGACAGGGCGAATCAGCCCCAGCATTTT
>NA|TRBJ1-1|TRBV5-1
CASSLDRLGNTEAFF
TGCGCCAGCAGCTTGGACCGCTTGGGGAACACTGAAGCTTTCTTT
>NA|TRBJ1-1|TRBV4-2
CASSQAPGRNTEAFF
TGTGCCAGCAGCCAGGCCCCAGGCAGGAACACTGAAGCTTTCTTT
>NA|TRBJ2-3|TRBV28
CASSFNWRLITDTQYF
TGTGCCAGCAGTTTTAATTGGCGGTTGATCACAGATACGCAGTATTTT
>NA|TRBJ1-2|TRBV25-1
CASSEMSKGLHYGYTF
TGTGCCAGCAGTGAAATGTCTAAGGGTCTACACTATGGCTACACCTTC
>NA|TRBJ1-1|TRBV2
CASSETGGMNTEAFF
TGTGCCAGCAGTGAAACCGGGGGGATGAACACTGAAGCTTTCTTT
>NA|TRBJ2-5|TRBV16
CASSQSNLGETQYF
TGTGCCAGCAGCCAATCGAACTTGGGAGAGACCCAGTACTTC
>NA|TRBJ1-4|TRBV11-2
CASRRSGGEKLFF
TGTGCCAGCAGGAGGTCAGGTGGTGAAAAACTGTTTTTT
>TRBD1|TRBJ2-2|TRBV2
CASSETGVNGELFF
TGTGCCAGCAGTGAGACAGGGGTGAACGGGGAGCTGTTTTTT
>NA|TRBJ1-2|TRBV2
CAKRGGSNYGYTF
TGTGCCAAGCGAGGGGGTTCTAACTATGGCTACACCTTC